These T cell receptor beta chains were read from a single sample in a study of shared clonotypes between healthy human individuals. The protocol was immunoSEQ multiplex PCR, while the TCRdb copy is restricted to in-frame clones and leaves out a portion. The repertoire includes about 2 million clones, around 95% of them detected once, and 0.1% to 0.15% sits in the top ten. The source material was naive CD4+ T cells sorted from blood. The receptors derive from a man between 18 and 29 years old in good health. Each CDR3 is given with its conserved first and last residue. D genes are given only for firm matches. Clone size is given for some rows only: seen once, a few or many times, or a class if the clone is expanded.

j_call: TRBJ2-3
v_call: TRBV12-5
d_call: -
clone_size: -
cdr3_length: 16
cdr3_aa: CASGLVSKERTDTQYF
cdr3_nt: TGTGCTAGTGGTTTGGTATCCAAGGAACGGACAGATACGCAGTATTTT

j_call: TRBJ2-1
v_call: TRBV11-3
d_call: -
clone_size: -
cdr3_length: 12
cdr3_aa: CASSLDPSEQFF
cdr3_nt: TGTGCCAGCAGCTTAGATCCTTCTGAGCAGTTCTTC

j_call: TRBJ2-7
v_call: TRBV7-2
d_call: TRBD2
clone_size: -
cdr3_length: 15
cdr3_aa: CASSLALADSYEQYF
cdr3_nt: TGTGCCAGCAGCTTAGCACTAGCGGATTCCTACGAGCAGTACTTC

j_call: TRBJ2-3
v_call: TRBV9
d_call: TRBD2
clone_size: once
cdr3_length: 18
cdr3_aa: CASSLQSLAGVSTDTQYF
cdr3_nt: TGTGCCAGCAGCCTCCAATCCCTAGCGGGTGTTAGCACAGATACGCAGTATTTT

j_call: TRBJ2-3
v_call: TRBV20-1
d_call: -
clone_size: -
cdr3_length: 11
cdr3_aa: CSAPSTDTQYF
cdr3_nt: TGCAGTGCCCCCAGCACAGATACGCAGTATTTT

j_call: TRBJ2-1
v_call: TRBV7-3
d_call: -
clone_size: -
cdr3_length: 12
cdr3_aa: CASSPNDVEQFF
cdr3_nt: TGTGCCAGCAGCCCGAATGATGTTGAGCAGTTCTTC

j_call: TRBJ2-7
v_call: TRBV2
d_call: -
clone_size: -
cdr3_length: 11
cdr3_aa: CASRGSYEQYF
cdr3_nt: TGTGCCAGCAGGGGGTCCTACGAGCAGTACTTC

j_call: TRBJ2-1
v_call: TRBV10-1
d_call: TRBD1
clone_size: -
cdr3_length: 14
cdr3_aa: CASSEVRGQDEQFF
cdr3_nt: TGCGCCAGCAGTGAGGTCAGGGGGCAGGATGAGCAGTTCTTC

j_call: TRBJ1-1
v_call: TRBV25-1
d_call: TRBD1
clone_size: -
cdr3_length: 16
cdr3_aa: CASSARDRGAFTEAFF
cdr3_nt: TGTGCCAGCAGTGCCCGGGACAGGGGGGCGTTCACTGAAGCTTTCTTT

j_call: TRBJ2-5
v_call: TRBV7-9
d_call: -
clone_size: once
cdr3_length: 14
cdr3_aa: CASSLLVEQETQYF
cdr3_nt: TGTGCCAGCAGCTTACTAGTGGAGCAAGAGACCCAGTACTTC

j_call: TRBJ2-3
v_call: TRBV9
d_call: TRBD2
clone_size: -
cdr3_length: 18
cdr3_aa: CASSFSIGELAATDTQYF
cdr3_nt: TGTGCCAGCAGCTTTTCAATCGGGGAACTAGCGGCCACAGATACGCAGTATTTT

j_call: TRBJ2-7
v_call: TRBV6-1
d_call: -
clone_size: -
cdr3_length: 14
cdr3_aa: CASSDQASSYEQYF
cdr3_nt: TGTGCCAGCAGTGATCAGGCTAGCTCCTACGAGCAGTACTTC

j_call: TRBJ2-7
v_call: TRBV2
d_call: -
clone_size: -
cdr3_length: 14
cdr3_aa: CASSSQGASVEQYF
cdr3_nt: TGTGCCAGCAGTAGCCAAGGGGCCTCCGTCGAGCAGTACTTC

j_call: TRBJ2-1
v_call: TRBV11-3
d_call: -
clone_size: -
cdr3_length: 12
cdr3_aa: CASSLEGNEQFF
cdr3_nt: TGTGCCAGCAGCTTAGAGGGGAATGAGCAGTTCTTC

j_call: TRBJ2-3
v_call: TRBV15
d_call: -
clone_size: -
cdr3_length: 16
cdr3_aa: CATSRDFQGGTDTQYF
cdr3_nt: TGTGCCACCAGCAGAGATTTTCAGGGAGGCACAGATACGCAGTATTTT

j_call: TRBJ1-3
v_call: TRBV5-1
d_call: TRBD1
clone_size: many
cdr3_length: 16
cdr3_aa: CASSLAGTGPGNTIYF
cdr3_nt: TGCGCCAGCAGCTTGGCGGGGACAGGGCCTGGAAACACCATATATTTT